The 14 T cell receptor beta chains listed next were all sequenced from one sample in a study of molecular identifiers for immune sequencing clone quantification. TCRdb redid the calling of the PCR reads with MiXCR, one entry per CDR3 protein. The sample lists over 55,000 distinct CDR3 sequences; over 15% were seen once. The sequenced sample consisted of naive CD8+ T cells from blood, with Jurkat cell RNA spiked in. Subset reported: FACS-sorted CD8+CD4-CCR7+CD45RA+ naive T cells. The receptors here all came from a human donor in good health. Some libraries in this study had Jurkat cell RNA spiked in.

This clonotype was counted many times. This sequence joins TRBV19 and TRBJ2-3; 7 bases match TRBD2. The V and J ends lost 3 bases and 2 bases, in that order; junction bases with no gene match: 11. This CDR3 comprises 17 residues. Germline CDR1 is LNHDA and CDR2 is SQIVND (reference sequence). The CDR3 DNA is TGTGCCAGTAGTATCGTCGGCGGGAGTCCCTTCACAGATACGCAGTATTTT. Its protein product is CASSIVGGSPFTDTQYF.

This chain connects TRBV5-6 to TRBJ2-7; D unresolved. Per germline, CDR1 SGHDT and CDR2 YYEEEE. Between the trimmed V and J ends, which lost 6 bases and 1 base, there was a span of 17 bases. The CDR3 is 15 residues long. CDR3: CASTSGWGGSYEQYF. The CDR3 nucleotides read TGTGCCAGCACCTCAGGTTGGGGTGGATCCTACGAGCAGTACTTC.

This clonotype was detected ten times or more. The genes are TRBV7-2 and TRBJ2-7, with D hard to call. Germline loops: CDR1 SGHTA, CDR2 FQGNSA. This CDR3 is 14 amino acids long. Trimming cost V 2 bases and J 1 base, with 9 bases left between them. The CDR3 bases are TGTGCCAGCAGCTTATACCCGGCTTCCTACGAGCAGTACTTC. Its protein product is CASSLYPASYEQYF.

Details on this clonotype: A much larger clone lies one base from this, so it may be a read error. The CDR3 ends on some other residue instead of the conserved phenylalanine or tryptophan, so this is likely a read error. The chain recombines TRBV11-3 with TRBJ2-5; D is tentatively TRBD1 or TRBD2 (5 bases each). V gave up 5 bases and J gave up 6 bases, with 16 bases separating them. The CDR3 is made up of 14 amino acids. Germline CDR1 and CDR2: SGHNT and YENEEA. In nucleotides, the CDR3 is TGTGCCAGCAGCGACGGGACCGCGGTTCAGACCCAGTACATC. Amino acids: CASSDGTAVQTQYI.

This clonotype was seen repeatedly, ten times or more. The chain joins TRBV20-1 to TRBJ2-5, with TRBD2 identical over 7 bases. Germline V gene data show CDR1 as DFQATT and CDR2 as SNEGSKA (reference sequence). The CDR3 has 16 residues. The V and J ends lost 1 base and 0 bases, in that order; junction bases with no gene match: 8. CDR3 amino acids: CSARVRRETDQETQYF. The CDR3 coding sequence is TGCAGTGCTAGAGTTAGGCGGGAGACCGACCAAGAGACCCAGTACTTC.

The rearrangement links TRBV12-3 or TRBV12-4 to TRBJ1-5; a weak D match, TRBD1 (5 bases). The V end lost 2 bases, the J end lost 7 bases, and 9 bases lay between the germline ends. This CDR3 spans 13 amino acids. CDR3 protein: CASSLTGLQPQHF. Written as DNA, the CDR3 is TGTGCCAGCAGTTTAACAGGCCTCCAGCCCCAGCATTTT.

This clonotype was observed many times. The chain has TRBV7-9 and TRBJ2-5; D remains ambiguous. CDR3 size: 15 residues. The V end lost 5 bases, the J end lost 5 bases, and 18 bases lay between the germline ends. The germline CDR1 and CDR2 sequences are SEHNR and FQNEAQ (reference sequence). The CDR3 reads CASSPFRSLGETQYF. In DNA form, the CDR3 reads TGTGCCAGCAGCCCTTTCAGGTCCTTGGGGGAGACCCAGTACTTC.

The table lists this clonotype with many counts. The chain is built from TRBV27 and TRBJ1-1, with 10 bases lining up with TRBD1. Trimming at V came to 3 bases and at J to 4 bases, leaving 5 bases not matched to a gene. This CDR3 contains 15 residues. Germline CDR1 MNHEY, CDR2 SMNVEV (reference sequence). This CDR3 reads CASSLTGGVSTEAFF. In nucleotides, the CDR3 is TGTGCCAGCAGTTTGACAGGGGGCGTTAGCACTGAAGCTTTCTTT.

Notes on this clonotype: Sequence at one end of the junction differs from germline and may be a read error. V is TRBV18 and J is TRBJ2-2; 7 bases are shared with TRBD2. CDR3 size: 15 residues. Germline V gives CDR1 KGHSH, CDR2 LQKENI. The CDR3 sequence: CASSPSWDYTGEPFF. CDR3 bases: TGTGCCAGCTCGCCCTCCTGGGACTACACCGGGGAGCCGTTTTTT.

This clonotype was picked up many times. The rearrangement uses TRBV7-2 and TRBJ2-5; D is undetermined. Trimming stripped 1 base from V and 1 base from J, with 7 bases between. From germline, CDR1 is SGHTA and CDR2 FQGNSA. This CDR3 contains 14 residues. CDR3 loop: CASSLGMGQETQYF. CDR3 nucleotides: TGTGCCAGCAGCTTAGGGATGGGCCAAGAGACCCAGTACTTC.

With regard to this clonotype: The CDR3 ends on some other residue instead of the conserved phenylalanine or tryptophan, so this is likely a read error. J is TRBJ2-1 and V is TRBV7-9; D gene ambiguous. The germline CDR1 and CDR2 sequences are SEHNR and FQNEAQ (reference sequence). The CDR3 runs to 14 residues. V dropped 11 bases and J dropped 8 bases, with 22 bases sitting between them. For the CDR3, the DNA is TGTGCCGGCCTCGGAGAAAGGCAATTCGATGAGCAGTTCTCC. It is translated as CAGLGERQFDEQFS.

This clonotype was observed many times. This chain joins TRBV30 and TRBJ2-3; perhaps TRBD1 as D (5 bases). V lost 6 bases and J lost 2, with 18 bases in between. CDR1 and CDR2 (germline): GTSNPN, SVGIG (reference sequence). This CDR3 region has 15 residues. CDR3 residues: CACPSGQGFTDTQYF. CDR3 sequence (DNA): TGTGCCTGTCCATCCGGTCAGGGATTCACAGATACGCAGTATTTT.

This clonotype was seen ten or more times. This chain links TRBV7-6 with TRBJ1-3; 7 nucleotides line up with TRBD1. The trim removed 2 bases at V and 2 bases at J, leaving 6 bases unmatched. Germline lookup yields CDR1 SGHVS and CDR2 FNYEAQ. The CDR3 contains 16 residues. As DNA, the CDR3 is TGTGCCAGCAGCTTACCCGACAGGGAGGCTGGAAACACCATATATTTT. This sequence encodes CASSLPDREAGNTIYF.

The rearrangement joins TRBV6-6 to TRBJ2-4, with D perhaps given as TRBD1 or TRBD2 (5 bases each). CDR1 is MNHNY, CDR2 SVGAGI, per germline (reference sequence). Trimming shortened V by 0 bases and J by 8 bases, and 23 bases separated the two germline ends. The CDR3 sequence is 18 residues long. The CDR3 sequence is CASSYSTVPGPDGDIQYF. The CDR3 bases are TGTGCCAGCAGTTACTCGACAGTACCGGGACCCGATGGGGACATTCAGTACTTC.